The rows below give T cell receptor beta chains drawn from one sample of a study of blood T cell repertoires in COVID-19. Clones were sequenced by immunoSEQ multiplex PCR, and TCRdb holds only the in-frame ones, with some missing. Of about 230,000 clones detected, about 85% appear once; the ten largest clones hold 0.98%. The sequenced sample was peripheral blood. These receptors came from a middle-aged man with acute or convalescent COVID-19. Each CDR3 is given with its conserved first and last residue. A D gene is named only where the DNA matches it firmly. Rows may omit the clone size; those that give it use once, few, many or a size class.

TRBJ2-7 15 once TRBD2 TRBV6-5 CASAKPASGDYEQYF TGTGCCAGCGCCAAACCGGCTAGCGGGGACTACGAGCAGTACTTC
TRBJ1-2 14 NA NA TRBV3-1/TRBV3-2 CASSSQGRDHGYTF TGTGCCAGCAGCTCACAAGGCAGGGATCATGGCTACACCTTC
TRBJ1-6 17 NA NA TRBV5-5 CASRYPGGPGDNSPLHF TGTGCCAGCAGATATCCCGGCGGGCCAGGGGATAATTCACCCCTCCACTTT
TRBJ1-1 11 few TRBD1 TRBV20-1 CSAEPGQQAFF TGCAGTGCGGAACCGGGACAGCAAGCTTTCTTT
TRBJ1-1 11 few NA TRBV12-3/TRBV12-4 CASSSFREAFF TGTGCCAGCAGCTCGTTTCGTGAAGCTTTCTTT
TRBJ2-7 14 NA TRBD1 TRBV19 CASSIMDRGYEQYF TGTGCCAGTAGTATTATGGACAGGGGTTACGAGCAGTACTTC
TRBJ1-2 14 NA NA TRBV28 CASSFRRDPYGYTF TGTGCCAGCAGTTTCAGGCGGGATCCCTATGGCTACACCTTC
TRBJ1-6 15 NA TRBD1 TRBV5-6 CASSLMQGGYSPLHF TGTGCCAGCAGCCTGATGCAGGGGGGTTATTCACCCCTCCACTTT
TRBJ1-2 14 NA NA TRBV10-2 CASSAQGGVDGYTF TGCGCCAGCAGTGCCCAAGGAGGGGTTGATGGCTACACCTTC
TRBJ2-2 14 once NA TRBV7-3 CASRVYSNTGELFF TGTGCCAGCAGGGTCTACTCGAACACCGGGGAGCTGTTTTTT
TRBJ1-5 16 NA NA TRBV3-1/TRBV3-2 CASSQGGIGGNQPQHF TGTGCCAGCAGCCAAGGAGGGATTGGGGGGAATCAGCCCCAGCATTTT
TRBJ2-7 13 NA NA TRBV7-2 CASSLLGGGEQYF TGTGCCAGCTCACTTTTGGGGGGTGGCGAGCAGTACTTC
TRBJ2-7 13 NA NA TRBV30 CAWSVSATYEQYF TGTGCCTGGAGTGTTTCCGCGACCTACGAGCAGTACTTC
TRBJ1-1 13 once TRBD1 TRBV27 CASSPRGRTEAFF TGTGCCAGCAGTCCCAGGGGGCGCACTGAAGCTTTCTTT
TRBJ2-5 16 NA TRBD2 TRBV11-2 CASSLDLLAGIETQYF TGTGCCAGCAGCTTAGATTTACTAGCGGGGATAGAGACCCAGTACTTC
TRBJ2-1 15 NA TRBD2 TRBV4-3 CASSQGLAGTSKQFF TGCGCCAGCAGCCAAGGACTAGCGGGGACCAGCAAGCAGTTCTTC
TRBJ2-3 15 once NA TRBV30 CAWSGWGGVGDTQYF TGTGCCTGGAGTGGGTGGGGAGGCGTTGGGGATACGCAGTATTTT
TRBJ1-2 14 NA NA TRBV19 CASSILPGNYGYTF TGTGCCAGTAGTATCCTGCCAGGCAACTATGGCTACACCTTC
TRBJ2-7 12 few NA TRBV3-1/TRBV3-2 CASSQVAHEQYF TGTGCCAGCAGCCAAGTAGCTCACGAGCAGTACTTC
TRBJ2-2 15 once NA TRBV11-1 CASSLGQTNTGELFF TGTGCCAGCAGCCTCGGACAGACGAACACCGGGGAGCTGTTTTTT
TRBJ2-7 14 NA NA TRBV9 CASSVGSDSYEQYF TGTGCCAGCAGCGTAGGATCAGACTCCTACGAGCAGTACTTC
TRBJ2-1 16 NA TRBD2 TRBV9 CASSPLAGASYNEQFF TGTGCCAGCAGCCCCTTAGCGGGGGCCTCCTACAATGAGCAGTTCTTC
TRBJ2-3 16 NA NA TRBV2 CASSELTPARTDTQYF TGTGCCAGCAGTGAACTCACACCTGCCAGGACAGATACGCAGTATTTT
TRBJ2-7 13 NA NA TRBV5-6 CASTRDGGGEQYF TGTGCCAGCACCCGAGACGGGGGAGGCGAGCAGTACTTC
TRBJ2-7 15 NA NA TRBV25-1 CASSEYEDFGYEQYF TGTGCCAGCAGTGAATACGAGGATTTTGGATACGAGCAGTACTTC
TRBJ1-6 16 once TRBD1 TRBV7-9 CASSFTGESMDSPLHF TGTGCCAGCAGCTTTACAGGGGAATCTATGGATTCACCCCTCCACTTT
TRBJ1-1 14 NA NA TRBV11-3 CASSLAGEDTEAFF TGTGCCAGCAGCTTAGCCGGGGAAGACACTGAAGCTTTCTTT
TRBJ1-4 16 NA NA TRBV7-9 CASSSPPGGTNEKLFF TGTGCCAGCAGCTCTCCCCCCGGCGGAACTAATGAAAAACTGTTTTTT
TRBJ2-1 13 NA NA TRBV7-3 CASSLTRYNEQFF TGTGCCAGCAGCTTAACTAGATACAATGAGCAGTTCTTC
TRBJ2-7 12 NA TRBD1 TRBV5-5 CASSGTVYEQYF TGTGCCAGCAGCGGGACAGTCTACGAGCAGTACTTC
TRBJ2-3 15 NA TRBD2 TRBV9 CASSFSGLSTDTQYF TGTGCCAGCAGCTTTAGCGGGCTTAGCACAGATACGCAGTATTTT
TRBJ2-1 17 once TRBD2 TRBV4-3 CASSQGLAGALYNEQFF TGCGCCAGCAGCCAGGGACTAGCGGGGGCCCTTTACAATGAGCAGTTCTTC
TRBJ2-2 14 NA NA TRBV19 CASSRLARTGELFF TGTGCCAGTAGTAGATTAGCGCGGACCGGGGAGCTGTTTTTT
TRBJ2-7 14 once NA TRBV3-1/TRBV3-2 CASSQGQVVHEQYF TGTGCCAGCAGCCAAGGACAAGTGGTCCACGAGCAGTACTTC
TRBJ1-5 14 NA NA TRBV28 CASSSPPKRQPQHF TGTGCCAGCAGTTCTCCCCCTAAGAGACAGCCCCAGCATTTT
TRBJ1-4 11 NA NA TRBV20-1 CSALHSEKLFF TGCAGTGCTCTTCATAGTGAAAAACTGTTTTTT
TRBJ1-6 15 few TRBD1 TRBV5-6 CASSSTGTGVEPLHF TGTGCCAGCAGCTCAACCGGGACAGGGGTTGAGCCCCTCCACTTT
TRBJ1-6 14 NA NA TRBV18 CASSPVHPPSPLHF TGTGCCAGCTCACCAGTACATCCTCCTTCACCCCTCCACTTT
TRBJ2-7 13 NA NA TRBV19 CASSIVHFYEQYF TGTGCCAGTAGTATAGTTCACTTCTACGAGCAGTACTTC
TRBJ2-1 13 few NA TRBV19 CASSTFSYNEQFF TGTGCCAGTAGTACGTTTTCCTACAATGAGCAGTTCTTC
TRBJ1-1 14 NA NA TRBV2 CASSETGTSTEAFF TGTGCCAGCAGTGAAACAGGGACGAGCACTGAAGCTTTCTTT